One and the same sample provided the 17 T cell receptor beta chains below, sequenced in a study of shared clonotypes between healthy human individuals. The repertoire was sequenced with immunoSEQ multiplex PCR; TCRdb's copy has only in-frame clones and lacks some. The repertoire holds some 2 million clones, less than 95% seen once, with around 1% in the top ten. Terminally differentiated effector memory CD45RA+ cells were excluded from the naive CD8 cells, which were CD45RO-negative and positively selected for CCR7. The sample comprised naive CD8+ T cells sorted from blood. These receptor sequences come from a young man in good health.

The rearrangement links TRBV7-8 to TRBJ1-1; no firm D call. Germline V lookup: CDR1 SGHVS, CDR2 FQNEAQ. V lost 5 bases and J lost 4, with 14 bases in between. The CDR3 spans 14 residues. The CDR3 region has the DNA TGTGCCAGCAGCCACCCCGAGGGCTTCACTGAAGCTTTCTTT. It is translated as CASSHPEGFTEAFF. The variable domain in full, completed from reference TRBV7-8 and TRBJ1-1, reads GAGVSQSPRYKVAKRGQDVALRCDPISGHVSLFWYQQALGQGPEFLTYFQNEAQLDKSGLPSDRFFAERPEGSVSTLKIQRTQQEDSAVYLCASSHPEGFTEAFFGQGTRLTVV.

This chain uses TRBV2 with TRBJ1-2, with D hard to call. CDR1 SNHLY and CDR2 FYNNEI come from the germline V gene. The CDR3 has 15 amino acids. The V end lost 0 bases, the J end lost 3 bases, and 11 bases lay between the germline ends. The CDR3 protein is CASSEAATDHYGYTF. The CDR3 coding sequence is TGTGCCAGCAGTGAAGCGGCGACGGATCACTATGGCTACACCTTC. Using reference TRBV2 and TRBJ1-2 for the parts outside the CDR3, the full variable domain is EPEVTQTPSHQVTQMGQEVILRCVPISNHLYFYWYRQILGQKVEFLVSFYNNEISEKSEIFDDQFSVERPDGSNFTLKIRSTKLEDSAMYFCASSEAATDHYGYTFGSGTRLTVV.

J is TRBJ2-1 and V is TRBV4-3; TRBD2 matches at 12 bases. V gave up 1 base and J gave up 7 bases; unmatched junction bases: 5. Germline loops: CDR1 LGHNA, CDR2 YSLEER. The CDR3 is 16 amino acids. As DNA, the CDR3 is TGCGCCAGCAGCCAAGGACTAGCGGGAGTCCGGAATGAGCAGTTCTTC. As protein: CASSQGLAGVRNEQFF.

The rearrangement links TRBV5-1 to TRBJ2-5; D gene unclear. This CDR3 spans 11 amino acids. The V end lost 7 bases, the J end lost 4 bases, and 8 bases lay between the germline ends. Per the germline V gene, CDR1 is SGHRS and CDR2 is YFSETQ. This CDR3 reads CASADGETQYF. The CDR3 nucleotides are TGCGCCAGCGCTGACGGAGAGACCCAGTACTTC.

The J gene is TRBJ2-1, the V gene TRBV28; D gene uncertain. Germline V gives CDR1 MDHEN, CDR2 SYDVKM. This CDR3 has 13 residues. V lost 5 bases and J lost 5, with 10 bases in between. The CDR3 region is CASSIDWNNEQFF. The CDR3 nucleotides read TGTGCCAGCAGTATCGACTGGAACAATGAGCAGTTCTTC.

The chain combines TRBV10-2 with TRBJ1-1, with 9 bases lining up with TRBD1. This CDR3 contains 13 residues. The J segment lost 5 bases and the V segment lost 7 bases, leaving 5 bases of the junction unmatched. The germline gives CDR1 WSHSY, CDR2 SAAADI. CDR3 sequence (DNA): TGCGCCAGCACCCCGGGACAGGGTACTGAAGCTTTCTTT. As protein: CASTPGQGTEAFF.

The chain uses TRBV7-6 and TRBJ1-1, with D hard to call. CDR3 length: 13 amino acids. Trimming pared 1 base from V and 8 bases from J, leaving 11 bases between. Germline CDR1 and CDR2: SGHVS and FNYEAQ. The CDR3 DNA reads TGTGCCAGCAGCTTAGGATCACACGGGGAAGCTTTCTTT. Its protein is CASSLGSHGEAFF.

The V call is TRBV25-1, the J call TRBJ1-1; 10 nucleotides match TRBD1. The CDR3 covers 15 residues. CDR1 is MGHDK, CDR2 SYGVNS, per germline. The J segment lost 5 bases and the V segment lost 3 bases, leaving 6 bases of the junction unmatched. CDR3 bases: TGTGCCAGCAGTGACCCGACAGGGGGCTTGACTGAAGCTTTCTTT. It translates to CASSDPTGGLTEAFF.

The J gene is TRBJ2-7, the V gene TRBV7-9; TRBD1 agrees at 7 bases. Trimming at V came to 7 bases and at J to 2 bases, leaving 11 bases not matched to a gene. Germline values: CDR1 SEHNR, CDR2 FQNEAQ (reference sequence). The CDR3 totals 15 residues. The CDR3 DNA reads TGTGCCAGCACCCTGGATGGGGACAGAGCCTACGAGCAGTACTTC. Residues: CASTLDGDRAYEQYF.

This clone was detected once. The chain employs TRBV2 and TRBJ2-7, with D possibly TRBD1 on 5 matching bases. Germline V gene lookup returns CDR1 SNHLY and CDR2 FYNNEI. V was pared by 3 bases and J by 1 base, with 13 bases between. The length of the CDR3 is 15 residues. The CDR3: CASSETELNSYEQYF. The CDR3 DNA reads TGTGCCAGCAGTGAGACAGAATTGAATTCCTACGAGCAGTACTTC.

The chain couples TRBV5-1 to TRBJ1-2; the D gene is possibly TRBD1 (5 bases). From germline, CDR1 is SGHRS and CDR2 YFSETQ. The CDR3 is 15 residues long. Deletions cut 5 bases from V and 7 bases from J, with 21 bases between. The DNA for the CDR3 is TGCGCCAGCAGGCCCCCAGGGTGGGCTCTTGCTGGCTACACCTTC. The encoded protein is CASRPPGWALAGYTF.

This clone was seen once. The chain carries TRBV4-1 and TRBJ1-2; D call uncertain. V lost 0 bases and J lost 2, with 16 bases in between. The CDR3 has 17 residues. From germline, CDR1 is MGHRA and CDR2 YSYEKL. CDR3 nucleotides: TGCGCCAGCAGCCAAGAGGGCGTGCCTACTCCCAACTATGGCTACACCTTC. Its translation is CASSQEGVPTPNYGYTF.

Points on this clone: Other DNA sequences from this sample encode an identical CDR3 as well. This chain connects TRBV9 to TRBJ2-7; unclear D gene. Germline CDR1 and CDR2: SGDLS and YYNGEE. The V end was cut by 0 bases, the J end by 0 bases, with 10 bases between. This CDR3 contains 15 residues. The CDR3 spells CASSVGGNPSYEQYF. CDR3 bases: TGTGCCAGCAGCGTAGGCGGCAACCCCTCCTACGAGCAGTACTTC. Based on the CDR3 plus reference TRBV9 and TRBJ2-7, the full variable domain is DSGVTQTPKHLITATGQRVTLRCSPRSGDLSVYWYQQSLDQGLQFLIQYYNGEERAKGNILERFSAQQFPDLHSELNLSSLELGDSALYFCASSVGGNPSYEQYFGPGTRLTVT.

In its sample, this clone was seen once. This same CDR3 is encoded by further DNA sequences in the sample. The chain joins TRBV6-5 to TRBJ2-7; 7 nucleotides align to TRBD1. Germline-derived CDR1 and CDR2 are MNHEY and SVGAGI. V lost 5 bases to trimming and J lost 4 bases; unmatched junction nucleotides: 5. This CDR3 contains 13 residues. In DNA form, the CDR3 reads TGTGCCAGCAGTCCGGGACAGCTATACGAGCAGTACTTC. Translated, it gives CASSPGQLYEQYF.

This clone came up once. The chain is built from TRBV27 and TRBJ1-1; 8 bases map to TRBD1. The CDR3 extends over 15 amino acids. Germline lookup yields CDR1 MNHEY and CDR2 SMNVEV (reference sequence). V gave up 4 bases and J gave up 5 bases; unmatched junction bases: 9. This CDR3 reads CASSWTGPLGTEAFF. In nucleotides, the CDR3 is TGTGCCAGCAGTTGGACAGGGCCGTTGGGGACTGAAGCTTTCTTT.

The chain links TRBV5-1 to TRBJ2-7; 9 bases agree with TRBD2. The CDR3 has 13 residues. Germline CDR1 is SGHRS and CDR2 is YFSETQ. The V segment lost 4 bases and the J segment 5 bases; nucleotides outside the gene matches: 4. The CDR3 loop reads CASSLIAGDEQYF. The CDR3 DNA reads TGCGCCAGCAGCCTGATAGCGGGAGACGAGCAGTACTTC.

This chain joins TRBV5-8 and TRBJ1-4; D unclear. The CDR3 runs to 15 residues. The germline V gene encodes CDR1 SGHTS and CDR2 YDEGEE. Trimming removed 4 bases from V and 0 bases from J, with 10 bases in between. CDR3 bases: TGTGCCAGCAGCACGGATCCGGCAACTAATGAAAAACTGTTTTTT. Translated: CASSTDPATNEKLFF.